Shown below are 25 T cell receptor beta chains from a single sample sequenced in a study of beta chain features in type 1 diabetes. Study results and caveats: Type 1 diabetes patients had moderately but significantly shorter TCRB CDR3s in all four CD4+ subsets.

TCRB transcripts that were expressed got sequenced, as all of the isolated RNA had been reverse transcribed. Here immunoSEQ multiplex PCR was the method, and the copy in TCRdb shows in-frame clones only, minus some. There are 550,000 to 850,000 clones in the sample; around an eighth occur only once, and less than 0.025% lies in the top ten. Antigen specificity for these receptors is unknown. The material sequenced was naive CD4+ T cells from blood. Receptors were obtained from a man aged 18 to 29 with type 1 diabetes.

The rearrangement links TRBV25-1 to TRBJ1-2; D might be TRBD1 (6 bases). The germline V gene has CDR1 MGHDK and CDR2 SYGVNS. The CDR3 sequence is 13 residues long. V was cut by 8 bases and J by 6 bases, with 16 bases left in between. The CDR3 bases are TGTGCCAGCCAGGTCGGTTACAGGGATGGCTACACCTTC. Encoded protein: CASQVGYRDGYTF.

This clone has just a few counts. CDR3 sequence: CASSQDIQFF. The CDR3 DNA reads as TGTGCCAGCAGCCAAGATATACAGTTCTTC. This chain connects TRBV14 to TRBJ2-1; D not certain. The germline V and J ends were trimmed by 0 bases and 13 bases, with 4 bases remaining between them. Germline loops: CDR1 SGHDN, CDR2 FVKESK. The CDR3 sequence is 10 residues long.

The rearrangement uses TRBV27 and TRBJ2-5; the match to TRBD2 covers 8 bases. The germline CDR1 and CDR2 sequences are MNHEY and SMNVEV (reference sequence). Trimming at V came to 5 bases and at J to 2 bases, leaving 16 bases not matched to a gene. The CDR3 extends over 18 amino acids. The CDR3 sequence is CASSRLPFQRGRQETQYF. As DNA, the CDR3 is TGTGCCAGCAGTCGTCTCCCTTTTCAGCGGGGGAGACAAGAGACCCAGTACTTC.

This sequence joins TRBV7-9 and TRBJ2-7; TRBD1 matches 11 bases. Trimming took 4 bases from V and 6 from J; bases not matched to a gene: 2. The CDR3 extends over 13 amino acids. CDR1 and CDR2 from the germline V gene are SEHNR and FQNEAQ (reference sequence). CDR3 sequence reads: CASSSGTGGEQYF. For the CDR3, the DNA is TGTGCCAGCAGCTCCGGGACAGGGGGCGAGCAGTACTTC.

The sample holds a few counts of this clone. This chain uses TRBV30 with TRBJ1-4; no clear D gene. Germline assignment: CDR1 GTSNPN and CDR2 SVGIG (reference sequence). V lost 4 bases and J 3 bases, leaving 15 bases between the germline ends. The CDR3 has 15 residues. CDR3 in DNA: TGTGCCTGGATGGGTCTCGGCAGTCCTAATGAAAAACTGTTTTTT. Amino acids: CAWMGLGSPNEKLFF.

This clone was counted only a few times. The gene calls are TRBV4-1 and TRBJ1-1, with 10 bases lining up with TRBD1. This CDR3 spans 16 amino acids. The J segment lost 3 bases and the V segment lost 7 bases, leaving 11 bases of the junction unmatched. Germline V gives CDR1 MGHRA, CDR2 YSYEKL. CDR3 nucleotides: TGCGCCAGCACCCCGACAGGGGGCGCGGGATACACTGAAGCTTTCTTT. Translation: CASTPTGGAGYTEAFF.

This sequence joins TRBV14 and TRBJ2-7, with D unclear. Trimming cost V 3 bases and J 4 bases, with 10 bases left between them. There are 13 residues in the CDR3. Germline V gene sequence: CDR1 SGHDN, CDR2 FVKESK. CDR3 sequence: CASSQLNGYEQYF. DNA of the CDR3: TGTGCCAGCAGCCAGCTCAATGGTTACGAGCAGTACTTC.

This CDR3 reads CASSESGTSWSGEQFF. The CDR3 region has the DNA TGTGCCAGCAGTGAATCGGGGACTTCATGGTCGGGTGAGCAGTTCTTC. The chain couples TRBV25-1 to TRBJ2-1, with a possible D match to TRBD2 (6 bases). V was trimmed by 1 base and J by 9 bases, leaving 19 bases between them. Germline-derived CDR1 and CDR2 are MGHDK and SYGVNS. The CDR3 covers 16 residues.

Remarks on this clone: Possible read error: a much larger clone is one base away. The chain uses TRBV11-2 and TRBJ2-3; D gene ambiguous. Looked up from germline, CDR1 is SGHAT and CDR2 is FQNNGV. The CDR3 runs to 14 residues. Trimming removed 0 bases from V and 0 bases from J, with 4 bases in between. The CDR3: CASSLDRSTDTQYF. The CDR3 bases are TGTGCCAGCAGCTTAGATCGGAGCACAGATACGCAGTATTTT.

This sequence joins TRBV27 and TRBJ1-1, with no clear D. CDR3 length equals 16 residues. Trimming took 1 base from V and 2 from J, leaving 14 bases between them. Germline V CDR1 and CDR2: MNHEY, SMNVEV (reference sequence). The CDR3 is CASSLLEPVLNTEAFF. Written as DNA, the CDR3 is TGTGCCAGCAGTTTATTGGAGCCCGTTCTCAACACTGAAGCTTTCTTT.

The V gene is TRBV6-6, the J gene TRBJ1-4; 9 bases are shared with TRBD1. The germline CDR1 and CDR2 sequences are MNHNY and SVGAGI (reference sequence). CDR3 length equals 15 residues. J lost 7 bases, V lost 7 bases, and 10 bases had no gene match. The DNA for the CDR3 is TGTGCCAGCATCTTAAAAGGACAGGGGAGTGAAAAACTGTTTTTT. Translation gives CASILKGQGSEKLFF.

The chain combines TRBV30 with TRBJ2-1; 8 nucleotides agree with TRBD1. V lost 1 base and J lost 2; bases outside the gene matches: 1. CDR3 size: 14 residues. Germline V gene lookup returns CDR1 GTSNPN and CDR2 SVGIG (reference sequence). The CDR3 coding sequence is TGTGCCTGGAGTGGGACAGGGACCTACAATGAGCAGTTCTTC. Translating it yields CAWSGTGTYNEQFF.

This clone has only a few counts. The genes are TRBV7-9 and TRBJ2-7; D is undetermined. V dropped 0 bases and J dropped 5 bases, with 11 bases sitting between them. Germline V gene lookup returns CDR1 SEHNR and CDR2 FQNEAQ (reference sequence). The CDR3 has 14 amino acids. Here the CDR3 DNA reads TGTGCCAGCAGCTTAGCTCCGGCTTTCCACGAGCAGTACTTC. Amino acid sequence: CASSLAPAFHEQYF.

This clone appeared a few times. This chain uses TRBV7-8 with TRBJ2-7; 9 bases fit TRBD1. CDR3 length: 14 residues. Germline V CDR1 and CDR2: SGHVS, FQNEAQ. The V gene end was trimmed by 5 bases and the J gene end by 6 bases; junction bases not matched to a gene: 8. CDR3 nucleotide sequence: TGTGCCAGCAGCACGACCGGGACAGGGCGCGAGCAGTACTTC. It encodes CASSTTGTGREQYF.

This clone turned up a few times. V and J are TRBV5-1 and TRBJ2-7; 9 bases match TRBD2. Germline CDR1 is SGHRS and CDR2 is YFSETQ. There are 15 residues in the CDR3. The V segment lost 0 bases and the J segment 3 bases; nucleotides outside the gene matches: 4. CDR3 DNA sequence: TGCGCCAGCAGCTTGGCCGGGACTAGCATCTACGAGCAGTACTTC. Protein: CASSLAGTSIYEQYF. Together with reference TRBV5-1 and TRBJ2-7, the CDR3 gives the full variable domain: KAGVTQTPRYLIKTRGQQVTLSCSPISGHRSVSWYQQTPGQGLQFLFEYFSETQRNKGNFPGRFSGRQFSNSRSEMNVSTLELGDSALYLCASSLAGTSIYEQYFGPGTRLTVT.

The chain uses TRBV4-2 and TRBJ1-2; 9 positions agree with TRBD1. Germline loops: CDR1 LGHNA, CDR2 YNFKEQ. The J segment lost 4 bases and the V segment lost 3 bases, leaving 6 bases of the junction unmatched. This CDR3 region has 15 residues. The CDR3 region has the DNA TGTGCCAGCAGCCAGGGAACAGGGGGCGGCTATGGCTACACCTTC. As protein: CASSQGTGGGYGYTF.

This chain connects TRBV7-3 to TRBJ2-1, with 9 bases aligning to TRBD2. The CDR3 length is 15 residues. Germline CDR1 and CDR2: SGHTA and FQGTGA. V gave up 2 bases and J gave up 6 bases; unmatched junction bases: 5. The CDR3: CASSLGGSGSNEQFF. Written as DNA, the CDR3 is TGTGCCAGCAGCTTAGGAGGTAGCGGGAGCAATGAGCAGTTCTTC.

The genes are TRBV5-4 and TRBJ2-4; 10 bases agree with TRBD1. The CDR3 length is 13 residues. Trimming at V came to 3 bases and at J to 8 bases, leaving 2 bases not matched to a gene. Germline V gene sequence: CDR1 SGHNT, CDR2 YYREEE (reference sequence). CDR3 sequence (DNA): TGTGCCAGCAGCTCCGACAGGGGGCACATTCAGTACTTC. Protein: CASSSDRGHIQYF.

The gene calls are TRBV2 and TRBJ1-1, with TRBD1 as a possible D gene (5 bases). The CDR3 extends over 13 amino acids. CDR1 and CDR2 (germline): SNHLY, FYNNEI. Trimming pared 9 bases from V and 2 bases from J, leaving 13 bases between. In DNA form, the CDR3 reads TGTGCCAGTCCCCGGGGGGGTAACACTGAAGCTTTCTTT. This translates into CASPRGGNTEAFF.

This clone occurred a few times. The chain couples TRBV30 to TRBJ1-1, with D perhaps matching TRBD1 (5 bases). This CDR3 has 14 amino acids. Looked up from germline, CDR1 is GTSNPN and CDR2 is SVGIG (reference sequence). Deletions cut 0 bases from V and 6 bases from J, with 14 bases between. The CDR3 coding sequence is TGTGCCTGGAGTGTCGGGCCAGGGAGCCCTGAAGCTTTCTTT. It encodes CAWSVGPGSPEAFF. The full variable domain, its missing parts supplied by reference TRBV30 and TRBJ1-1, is SQTIHQWPATLVQPVGSPLSLECTVEGTSNPNLYWYRQAAGRGLQLLFYSVGIGQISSEVPQNLSASRPQDRQFILSSKKLLLSDSGFYLCAWSVGPGSPEAFFGQGTRLTVV.

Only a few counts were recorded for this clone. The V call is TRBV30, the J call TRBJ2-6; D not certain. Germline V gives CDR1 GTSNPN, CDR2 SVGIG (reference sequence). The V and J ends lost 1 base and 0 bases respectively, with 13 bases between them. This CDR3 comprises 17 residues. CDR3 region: CAWSAVVASSGANVLTF. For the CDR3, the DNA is TGTGCCTGGAGTGCCGTGGTGGCCTCCTCTGGGGCCAACGTCCTGACTTTC.

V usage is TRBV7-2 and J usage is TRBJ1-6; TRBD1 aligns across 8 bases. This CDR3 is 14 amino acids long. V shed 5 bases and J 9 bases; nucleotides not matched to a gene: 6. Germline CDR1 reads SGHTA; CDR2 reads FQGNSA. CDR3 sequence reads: CASSRTGKGSPLHF. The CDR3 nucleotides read TGTGCCAGCAGCCGGACAGGGAAGGGTTCACCCCTCCACTTT.

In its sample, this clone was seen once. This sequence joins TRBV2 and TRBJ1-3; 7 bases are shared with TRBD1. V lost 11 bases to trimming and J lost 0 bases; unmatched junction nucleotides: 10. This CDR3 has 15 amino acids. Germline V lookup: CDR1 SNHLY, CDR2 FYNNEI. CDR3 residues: CAQQGTVRSGNTIYF. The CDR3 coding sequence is TGTGCCCAACAGGGGACCGTGCGCTCTGGAAACACCATATATTTT.

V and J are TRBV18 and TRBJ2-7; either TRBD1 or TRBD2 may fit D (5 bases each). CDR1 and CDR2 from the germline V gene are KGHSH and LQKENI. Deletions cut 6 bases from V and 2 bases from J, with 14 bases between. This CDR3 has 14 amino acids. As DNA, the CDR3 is TGTGCCAGCTCCAGTGGGGACGGGACCTACGAGCAGTACTTC. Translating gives CASSSGDGTYEQYF.

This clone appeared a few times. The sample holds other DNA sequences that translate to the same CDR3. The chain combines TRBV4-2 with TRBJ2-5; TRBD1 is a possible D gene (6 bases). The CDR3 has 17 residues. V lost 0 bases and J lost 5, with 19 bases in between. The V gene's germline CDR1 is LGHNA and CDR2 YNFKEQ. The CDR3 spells CASSQDLTGWPVETQYF. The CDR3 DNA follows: TGTGCCAGCAGCCAAGATCTTACAGGGTGGCCCGTGGAGACCCAGTACTTC.